Here is one T cell receptor (beta chain) with its context. This clonotype was detected a few times. No antigen is known for it. It has no much larger one-base neighbor in the sample; base qualities were not kept. This entry comes from a study of RUNX1 and TCR beta rearrangement in T-cell leukemia (dated by TCRdb to 2019 to 2021). Study-wide context: The comparison of TCR beta rearrangements and CDR3 junctions set roughly 14 T-ALLs carrying mono-allelic acquired RUNX1 mutations against 10 to 11 T-ALLs that were RUNX1 wildtype. Every RUNX1 mutation in the mutated group was heterozygous, with ten to eleven located in the Runt homology domain and three in the transactivation domain. RUNX1 wildtype T-ALLs were matched for an immature maturation arrest stage, defined by absent cytoplasmic or surface TCR beta protein. The RUNX1 wildtype T-ALLs were chosen to have at least incomplete clonal TCR beta rearrangements, which allowed D1 segments to be compared with D2 segments. More diverse maturation arrest stages were spanned by RUNX1-mutated T-ALLs, including cases arrested before the onset of TCR beta rearrangement. TCR beta rearrangements in human T-ALL were analyzed for comparison with results obtained from a Runx1 knockout mouse model. The RUNX1 mutation status of the T-ALL cases had been established in an earlier study. GRAALL-2003 and GRAALL-2005 were the multicentric trials. TCR rearrangements were assessed by Genescan analysis after EuroClonality multiplex PCR on genomic DNA.

V is pared back by 4 bases and J by 11 bases, with 13 bases lying between the germline termini. The CDR3 sequence holds 12 residues, the cysteine and phenylalanine included. The DNA shown is the 36-base CDR3, in frame from base 1. Looking up the germline V gene yields CDR1 SGHDN and CDR2 FVKESK. The protocol used for the library was PCR. Sequencing was performed on an Illumina MiSeq. Next generation amplicon sequencing was used to characterize TCR beta DJ and VDJ rearrangements. In the paper's pipeline: Amplicon sequencing data were analyzed with the Vidjil software to identify clonal TCR beta rearrangements. Two-tailed Fisher exact tests compared TCR beta rearrangement characteristics between RUNX1-mutated and wildtype groups. The raw public reads went through TCRdb reprocessing: fastp at Q25, MiXCR clone calling, in-frame beta chains kept. Identical CDR3 protein sequences are pooled into one entry, listed with their most common genes and DNA. TCRdb, not the original authors, processed these V and J calls. This sample lists around 290 distinct CDR3 sequences; approximately 31% were detected once. 70% to 90% of the sample rests with the top ten.

Beyond this particular receptor, the publication reports: Clonal TCR beta rearrangements were carried by fewer RUNX1-mutated T-ALLs (about 60%) than has been reported for T-ALL generally (over 75%). Similar TCR beta J1 cluster usage was observed in RUNX1-mutated and wildtype T-ALLs, and no significant difference was found. Too few clonal rearrangements were available to evaluate TCR beta CDR3 length or D segment truncation in T-ALLs. TCR beta D1 segment usage did not differ significantly between RUNX1-mutated (83%) and wildtype (about 61%) T-ALL clonal rearrangements.

For oncotyping and quantification of minimal residual disease, T-ALL samples were taken at diagnosis from children and adults treated according to protocol. The V gene is TRBV14 and the J gene is TRBJ2-3, with the D gene not clear enough to name. This TCR was sampled from a male donor with T-cell acute lymphoblastic leukemia. Sequencing was done on a sample of blood. The CDR3 reads as follows: CASSPGQLRQYF. The DNA sequence is as follows: TGTGCCAGCAGCCCTGGGCAGCTCCGGCAGTATTTT.